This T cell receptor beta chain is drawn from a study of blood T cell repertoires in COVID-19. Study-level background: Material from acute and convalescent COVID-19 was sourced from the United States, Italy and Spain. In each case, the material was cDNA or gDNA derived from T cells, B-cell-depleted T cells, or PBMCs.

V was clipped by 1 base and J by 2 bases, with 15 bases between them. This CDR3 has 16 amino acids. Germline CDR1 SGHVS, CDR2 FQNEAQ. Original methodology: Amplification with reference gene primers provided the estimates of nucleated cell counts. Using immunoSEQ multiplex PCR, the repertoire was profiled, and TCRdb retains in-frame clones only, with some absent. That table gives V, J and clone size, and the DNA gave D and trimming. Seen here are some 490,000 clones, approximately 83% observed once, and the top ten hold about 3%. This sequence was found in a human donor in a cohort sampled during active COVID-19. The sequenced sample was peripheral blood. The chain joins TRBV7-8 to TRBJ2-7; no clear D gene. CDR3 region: CASSLGVHSTPYEQYF. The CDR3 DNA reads TGTGCCAGCAGCTTAGGGGTCCACAGCACTCCCTACGAGCAGTACTTC.